In this sample, the clone carrying this T cell receptor beta chain turned up many times. What it binds is unknown. This entry comes from a study of T cells in Graves' hyperthyroidism and ophthalmopathy. Study-level points and caveats: Most expanded thyroid clonotypes above 0.001 recurred in blood.

This CDR3 region has 14 residues. Germline CDR1 MNHEY, CDR2 SVGAGI. Trimming cost V 5 bases and J 1 base, with 12 bases left between them. The CDR3 regions of TCR beta were amplified from RNA transcripts. Researchers ran a first-round RT-PCR on the TCR CDR3 using the HTBI primer set. TCRdb re-called the multiplex PCR reads through MiXCR, storing one row per CDR3 protein. The repertoire holds roughly 740,000 distinct CDR3 sequences, about 15% seen once, with roughly 8% in the top ten. It was considered stable Graves' hyperthyroidism when ophthalmopathy did not progress within 18 months. V and J are TRBV6-5 and TRBJ2-7; D is uncertain. Material for sequencing was blood. The TCR was taken from a man aged 18 to 30 with Graves' hyperthyroidism. DNA of the CDR3: TGTGCCAGCAGTCACGCCGGCCCGTCCTACGAGCAGTACTTC. Encoded protein: CASSHAGPSYEQYF.